This section outlines one T cell receptor (beta chain) sequence together with its context. Its specificity is unknown. Without exception, sorted populations had purity beyond 98%. These data originate in a study of beta chain features in type 1 diabetes. Across the study: Age, gender and cell yields were similar between patients and healthy donors.

Investigators reverse transcribed all isolated RNA, so they sequenced expressed TCRB transcripts. Each sample of naive, central memory or regulatory T cells had, on average, roughly 3.6 million reads. The method was immunoSEQ multiplex PCR; TCRdb's version includes in-frame clones alone and lacks a portion of them. The repertoire has 200,000 to 300,000 clones, roughly 11% of them found once; the top ten carry around 0.017%. From germline, CDR1 is KGHSH and CDR2 LQKENI. The V and J ends lost 3 bases and 2 bases respectively, with 15 bases between them. CDR3 length: 16 residues. General study points: There was a moderate but significant shortening of TCRB CDR3s in all four CD4+ subsets of Type 1 diabetes patients. Equally in patients and controls, PCR might preferentially amplify shorter templates.

This clonotype was sampled from a man in his thirties or forties with type 1 diabetes. Material for sequencing was naive CD4+ T cells from blood. The gene calls are TRBV18 and TRBJ2-3; no reliable D call. In DNA form, the CDR3 reads TGTGCCAGCTCACCGGTATTTGCAGGCCCCACAGATACGCAGTATTTT. Amino acids: CASSPVFAGPTDTQYF. Supplemented by reference TRBV18 and TRBJ2-3, the full variable domain reads NAGVMQNPRHLVRRRGQEARLRCSPMKGHSHVYWYRQLPEEGLKFMVYLQKENIIDESGMPKERFSAEFPKEGPSILRIQQVVRGDSAAYFCASSPVFAGPTDTQYFGPGTRLTVL.